The present T cell receptor beta chain was sequenced within a study of blood T cell repertoires in COVID-19 (dated by TCRdb to about 2020). Regarding the complete study: The collaborator samples originated in the United States, Italy and Spain and spanned the acute and convalescent phases of COVID-19. The prospective study material was composed of cDNA or gDNA derived from T cells, B-cell-depleted T cells, or PBMCs. The dataset comprised deeply sampled blood TCRbeta repertoires from subjects exposed to, actively infected with, or recovered from COVID-19. The repertoires were released in a freely available public database intended as a resource for research on the immune response to SARS-CoV-2. Samples were obtained from the ongoing ImmuneRACE study (first 160 participants) and from 1,254 subjects provided by 6 global collaborators. Nearly every sample came with metadata listing a de-identified subject ID, COVID-19 status, age in years and sex. HLA class I and class II types, where available, came from metadata supplied by the sample provider rather than from assay-based typing. General conclusions and limits of the study: How much clinical and demographic metadata was included differed by source and by participant, and the metadata was provided uncurated.

TCRbeta CDR3 regions were amplified from genomic DNA using the immunoSEQ Assay, a bias-controlled multiplex PCR. The original pipeline was this. Nucleated cell counts per sample were estimated from amplification of reference gene primers within the assay. To quantify the absolute abundance of each unique TCRbeta CDR3 rearrangement, sequence reads were collapsed and filtered. Productive Simpson clonality was computed per sample as the square root of Simpson's diversity index over productive rearrangements. Held by TCRdb, this immuneACCESS table contains in-frame sequences only and omits some clones. Under half of the omission traces to an unresolved V gene where checked; the cause of the rest is unknown. That table supplies the V and J calls and clone size; D and trimming were determined from the DNA. This sample is represented by 95,000 to 100,000 clones; approximately 88% of them were singletons. Approximately 15% of the sample belongs to the ten largest clones.

Notes on this clone: The specificity of this receptor is unknown. No much larger clone is present one base from it, and per-base qualities are unavailable.

The collaborating institutions used their own protocols to collect whole blood in K2EDTA tubes. For TCRbeta analysis, collaborators shipped samples as frozen whole blood, isolated PBMCs, or DNA extracted from either of those sample types. Via the germline V gene, CDR1 is SGHTS and CDR2 YDEGEE. Its CDR3 holds 16 amino acids, cysteine through phenylalanine. The retained sequence is limited to the CDR3, 48 bases, with the frame set at the first base. Deletion took 6 bases off V and 5 bases off J, with a span of 20 bases between the germline ends. This clonotype originated in a woman aged 55-75 years with acute or convalescent COVID-19. The sample consisted of peripheral blood. The rearrangement joined TRBV5-8 to TRBJ2-2, with TRBD2 as a weak D call on 6 bases. The encoded CDR3 is CASIIRLGVQTGELFF. The sequenced DNA is TGTGCCAGCATCATACGACTAGGGGTACAAACCGGGGAGCTGTTTTTT.